This T cell receptor (beta chain) was captured in a study of OX40 agonist ivuxolimab in advanced cancers. The overall study: Ivuxolimab, which patients received intravenously every 2 weeks, was dosed at 0.01 to 10 mg/kg.

Per germline, CDR1 SNHLY and CDR2 FYNNEI. The germline V and J ends were trimmed by 7 bases and 8 bases, with 18 bases remaining between them. This CDR3 is 14 amino acids long. Produced via immunoSEQ multiplex PCR; TCRdb's table is partial and in-frame only. The profile covers 50,000 to 65,000 clones, with 75% to 85% appearing a single time and roughly 0.69% taken by the ten largest. This TCR derives from an adult with an advanced solid tumor such as melanoma, head and neck, liver or kidney cancer. The gene calls are TRBV2 and TRBJ2-4, with D tentatively TRBD1 (5 bases). The sequencing used CD4+ or CD8+ T cells sorted from blood, collected in a trial of the OX40 agonist ivuxolimab. The CDR3 DNA reads TGTGCCAGCAAGCTAGACAGAGCCGTGGACATTCAGTACTTC. Amino acid sequence: CASKLDRAVDIQYF. The whole variable domain, filled in from reference TRBV2 and TRBJ2-4, reads EPEVTQTPSHQVTQMGQEVILRCVPISNHLYFYWYRQILGQKVEFLVSFYNNEISEKSEIFDDQFSVERPDGSNFTLKIRSTKLEDSAMYFCASKLDRAVDIQYFGAGTRLSVL.